This note documents a single T cell receptor beta chain sequence. Its antigen is currently unknown. Single viable CD3+CD4+CD8-CD45RO+ cells were sorted as the memory CD4+ T cells. CD4+ T cells were isolated by positive magnetic selection. The CDR3 spans 13 residues. Trimming pared 3 bases from V and 6 bases from J, leaving 11 bases between. The germline V gene encodes CDR1 GTSNPN and CDR2 SVGIG (reference sequence). The data derive from a study of memory CD4+ T cells and cytomegalovirus serostatus. Notes on the study in general: CMV serostatus prediction reached median AUC about 0.96, or 0.93 with US-trained model.

TCRdb's copy holds only in-frame clones and misses some; the assay was immunoSEQ multiplex PCR. The sample lists about 56,000 clones; roughly 77% were seen once. V is TRBV30 and J is TRBJ2-2; D is perhaps TRBD1 (5 bases). The sample comprised memory CD4+ T cells from blood. The receptor was derived from an adult in good health and CMV-seropositive. CDR3 protein: CAWRDEGAGELFF. In DNA, the CDR3 is TGTGCCTGGAGGGACGAAGGGGCCGGGGAGCTGTTTTTT.